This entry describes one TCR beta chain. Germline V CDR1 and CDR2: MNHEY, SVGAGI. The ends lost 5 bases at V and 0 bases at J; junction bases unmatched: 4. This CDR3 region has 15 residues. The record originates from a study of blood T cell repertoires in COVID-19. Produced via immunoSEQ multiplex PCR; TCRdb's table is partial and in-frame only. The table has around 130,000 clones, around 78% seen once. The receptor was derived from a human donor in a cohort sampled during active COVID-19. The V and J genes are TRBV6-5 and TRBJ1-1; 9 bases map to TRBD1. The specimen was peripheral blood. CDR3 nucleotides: TGTGCCAGCAGTCCAGGACAGGGGATGAACACTGAAGCTTTCTTT. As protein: CASSPGQGMNTEAFF.